One sample yielded the 15 T cell receptor beta chains listed below, sequenced in a study of T cells after yellow fever vaccination. TCRdb analysed the 5' RACE reads with MiXCR anew, one entry per CDR3 protein. This sample has about 300,000 distinct CDR3 sequences, with around 4.1% found just once. The input for sequencing was PBMCs, taken 5 days after the yellow fever booster vaccination. These receptors originate from a man between 18 and 35 years old who received the YFV17D yellow fever vaccine.

This clonotype occurred once. The chain couples TRBV6-5 to TRBJ2-7, with 12 bases lining up with TRBD2. The V gene's germline CDR1 is MNHEY and CDR2 SVGAGI. Trimming cost V 2 bases and J 3 bases; bases outside gene matches: 2. CDR3 length equals 15 residues. The CDR3: CASSYGLAGLYEQYF. CDR3 sequence (DNA): TGTGCCAGCAGTTACGGACTAGCGGGGCTCTACGAGCAGTACTTC.

The J gene is TRBJ1-5, the V gene TRBV7-2; TRBD1 matches at 7 bases. V trimming: 3 bases; J trimming: 1 base; junction bases outside the gene matches: 3. Germline CDR1 and CDR2: SGHTA and FQGNSA. CDR3 length: 15 residues. DNA for the CDR3: TGTGCCAGCAGCTTGGCGACAGGGAGCAATCAGCCCCAGCATTTT. Protein sequence: CASSLATGSNQPQHF. The whole variable domain, remainder taken from reference TRBV7-2 and TRBJ1-5, is GAGVSQSPSNKVTEKGKDVELRCDPISGHTALYWYRQSLGQGLEFLIYFQGNSAPDKSGLPSDRFSAERTGGSVSTLTIQRTQQEDSAVYLCASSLATGSNQPQHFGDGTRLSIL.

A few counts support this clonotype. V gene TRBV20-1 combines with J gene TRBJ2-3, with D perhaps matching TRBD1 (5 bases). V lost 5 bases to trimming and J lost 1 base, with 10 bases between them. This CDR3 spans 13 amino acids. The V gene's germline CDR1 is DFQATT and CDR2 SNEGSKA (reference sequence). The DNA for the CDR3 is TGCAGTGCTCCTTCGACAGGCACAGATACGCAGTATTTT. It translates to CSAPSTGTDTQYF.

The V and J genes are TRBV4-1 and TRBJ1-4, with a weak D call TRBD1 (5 bases). Deletions cut 2 bases from V and 5 bases from J, with 15 bases between. This CDR3 has 16 amino acids. Germline CDR1 is MGHRA and CDR2 is YSYEKL. In DNA, the CDR3 is TGCGCCAGCAGCCAACCCCGGGACCGCCGGAATGAAAAACTGTTTTTT. The encoded protein is CASSQPRDRRNEKLFF.

This rearrangement joins TRBV10-3 to TRBJ2-3; D is possibly TRBD2 (6 bases). The CDR3 is 13 residues long. Looked up from germline, CDR1 is ENHRY and CDR2 is SYGVKD. The ends were cut back, 4 bases at V and 6 bases at J, with 11 bases in the middle. CDR3 residues: CAISGEERDTQYF. Written as DNA, the CDR3 is TGTGCCATCAGTGGGGAGGAAAGGGATACGCAGTATTTT.

This clonotype was seen a handful of times. V is TRBV7-9 and J is TRBJ2-7; tentatively, D is TRBD1 or TRBD2 (5 bases each). The ends were cut back, 5 bases at V and 2 bases at J, with 13 bases in the middle. Germline CDR1 is SEHNR and CDR2 is FQNEAQ (reference sequence). The CDR3 spans 14 residues. The CDR3 loop reads CASSRRDRPYEQYV. Here the CDR3 DNA reads TGTGCCAGCAGCCGCCGGGACCGGCCCTACGAGCAGTACGTC.

This clonotype occurred many times. This chain links TRBV7-6 with TRBJ2-5; TRBD1 aligns across 8 bases. This CDR3 has 16 residues. V lost 2 bases, J lost 5 bases, and 10 bases stayed unmatched. From germline, CDR1 is SGHVS and CDR2 FNYEAQ. CDR3 residues: CASSLRPGGAGETQYF. CDR3 sequence (DNA): TGTGCCAGCAGCTTACGACCAGGGGGCGCGGGGGAGACCCAGTACTTC.

V is TRBV5-6 and J is TRBJ2-2, with D perhaps matching TRBD1 or TRBD2 (5 bases each). CDR1 is SGHDT, CDR2 YYEEEE, per germline. The CDR3 sequence is 14 residues long. V was pared by 5 bases and J by 3 bases, with 11 bases between. The CDR3 DNA reads as TGTGCCAGCAGATCGGGACGGTACACCGGGGAGCTGTTTTTT. Amino acids: CASRSGRYTGELFF.

This clonotype was counted only a few times. The rearrangement joins TRBV28 to TRBJ2-6, with a tentative D call TRBD1 (5 bases). In germline, CDR1 is MDHEN, CDR2 SYDVKM. The CDR3 has 16 residues. The V end was cut by 3 bases, the J end by 1 base, with 10 bases between. The CDR3 DNA reads TGTGCCAGCAGTTTGTTTCAGGGTTCTGGGGCCAACGTCCTGACTTTC. It translates to CASSLFQGSGANVLTF.

This chain uses TRBV7-2 with TRBJ2-1, with a possible D match to TRBD1 (6 bases). Per the germline V gene, CDR1 is SGHTA and CDR2 is FQGNSA. Between the trimmed V and J ends, which lost 5 bases and 4 bases, there was a span of 15 bases. The CDR3 contains 15 residues. CDR3: CASSINRVSYNEQFF. CDR3 DNA: TGTGCCAGCAGCATAAACAGGGTTTCTTACAATGAGCAGTTCTTC.

The chain recombines TRBV4-1 with TRBJ1-2, with D tentatively TRBD1 (6 bases). Germline V gene lookup returns CDR1 MGHRA and CDR2 YSYEKL. V gave up 0 bases and J gave up 4 bases, with 15 bases separating them. The CDR3 spans 16 residues. The CDR3 spells CASSQEGWGRAYGYTF. The CDR3 nucleotides are TGCGCCAGCAGCCAAGAGGGTTGGGGGCGCGCCTATGGCTACACCTTC.

This clonotype was observed many times. V usage is TRBV23-1 and J usage is TRBJ1-1; 9 bases are a match to TRBD1. TRBV23-1 has ORF status, its function being uncertain. Trimming took 2 bases from V and 6 from J; bases not matched to a gene: 7. The CDR3 totals 15 residues. The CDR3 region is CASSQLGQGLPEAFF. As DNA, the CDR3 is TGCGCCAGCAGTCAACTAGGACAGGGGTTGCCTGAAGCTTTCTTT.

This sequence joins TRBV5-1 and TRBJ2-1, with a possible D match to TRBD2 (7 bases). CDR3 length: 15 residues. V gave up 0 bases and J gave up 2 bases, with 9 bases separating them. CDR1 is SGHRS, CDR2 YFSETQ, per germline. CDR3 region: CASSLDGGPYNEQFF. CDR3 coding DNA: TGCGCCAGCAGCTTGGACGGGGGGCCCTACAATGAGCAGTTCTTC. Drawing the rest from reference TRBV5-1 and TRBJ2-1, the complete variable domain is KAGVTQTPRYLIKTRGQQVTLSCSPISGHRSVSWYQQTPGQGLQFLFEYFSETQRNKGNFPGRFSGRQFSNSRSEMNVSTLELGDSALYLCASSLDGGPYNEQFFGPGTRLTVL.

This clonotype has only a few counts. The rearrangement joins TRBV5-1 to TRBJ2-1; D unclear. CDR1 SGHRS and CDR2 YFSETQ come from the germline V gene. The length of the CDR3 is 12 residues. V lost 0 bases to trimming and J lost 9 bases, with 7 bases between them. The CDR3 is CASSLAVGEQFF. The CDR3 DNA reads TGCGCCAGCAGCTTGGCCGTTGGTGAGCAGTTCTTC.

This chain connects TRBV20-1 to TRBJ2-3; D is unclear. The CDR3 sequence is 13 residues long. The V and J ends lost 2 bases and 5 bases respectively, with 11 bases between them. Per the germline V gene, CDR1 is DFQATT and CDR2 is SNEGSKA (reference sequence). The CDR3 reads CSARTSLGDTQYF. CDR3 in DNA: TGCAGTGCTAGAACATCTCTTGGAGATACGCAGTATTTT.